The T cell receptor beta chain under discussion was sequenced for a study of cytomegalovirus exposure and HLA in healthy donors. This CDR3 spans 17 amino acids. Germline V CDR1 and CDR2: SGDLS, YYNGEE. V dropped 4 bases and J dropped 1; count of bases not matched to a gene: 10. As for this clone: Its antigen is not identified.

The PCR ran on 60 Vbeta and 13 Jbeta primers. Method: immunoSEQ multiplex PCR; TCRdb's copy keeps in-frame clones and lacks some. The sample carries some 100,000 clones, roughly 58% recorded once. Overall study results and limits: As a later analysis revealed, the rate of TCR association differed by HLA locus, with DRB1 most and HLA-C fewest.

The sample comprised PBMCs. The rearrangement links TRBV9 to TRBJ1-1, with 10 bases lining up with TRBD1. This TCR was sampled from a woman in her 30s in good health and CMV-seropositive. The DNA of the CDR3 is TGTGCCAGCAGCTTGGGACAGGGGAGGGATCGGAACACTGAAGCTTTCTTT. It codes for CASSLGQGRDRNTEAFF.